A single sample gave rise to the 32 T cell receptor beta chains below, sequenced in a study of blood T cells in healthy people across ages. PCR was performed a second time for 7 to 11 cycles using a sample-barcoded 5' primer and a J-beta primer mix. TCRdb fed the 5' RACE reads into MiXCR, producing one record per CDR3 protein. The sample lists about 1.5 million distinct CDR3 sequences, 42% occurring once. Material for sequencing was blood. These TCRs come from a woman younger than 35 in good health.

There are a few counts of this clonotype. The CDR3 sequence: CASSDGTGALRGYTF. The CDR3 DNA reads as TGTGCCAGCAGTGACGGGACAGGGGCTTTGAGGGGCTACACCTTC. The chain couples TRBV27 to TRBJ1-2, with 10 bases matching TRBD1. The junction had 11 bases not matched to a gene; V was cut back by 5 bases and J by 8 bases. The germline CDR1 and CDR2 sequences are MNHEY and SMNVEV (reference sequence). The CDR3 is 15 residues long.

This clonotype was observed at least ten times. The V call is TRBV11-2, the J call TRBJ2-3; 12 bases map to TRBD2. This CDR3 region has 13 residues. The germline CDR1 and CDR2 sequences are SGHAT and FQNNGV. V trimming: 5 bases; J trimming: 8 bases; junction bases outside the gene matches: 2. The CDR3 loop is CASSGGLAGTQYF. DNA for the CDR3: TGTGCCAGCAGCGGGGGACTAGCGGGTACGCAGTATTTT.

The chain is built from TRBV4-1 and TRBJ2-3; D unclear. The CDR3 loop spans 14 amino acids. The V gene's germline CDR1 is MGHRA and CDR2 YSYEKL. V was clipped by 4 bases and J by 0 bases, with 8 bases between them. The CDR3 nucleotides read TGCGCCAGCAGCCCTCTCGGGAGCACAGATACGCAGTATTTT. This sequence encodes CASSPLGSTDTQYF.

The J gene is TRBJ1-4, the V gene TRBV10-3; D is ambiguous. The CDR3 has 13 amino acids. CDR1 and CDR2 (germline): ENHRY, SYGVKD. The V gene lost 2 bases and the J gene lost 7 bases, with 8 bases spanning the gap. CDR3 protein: CAISEKEGEKLFF. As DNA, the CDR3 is TGTGCCATCAGTGAGAAGGAAGGTGAAAAACTGTTTTTT.

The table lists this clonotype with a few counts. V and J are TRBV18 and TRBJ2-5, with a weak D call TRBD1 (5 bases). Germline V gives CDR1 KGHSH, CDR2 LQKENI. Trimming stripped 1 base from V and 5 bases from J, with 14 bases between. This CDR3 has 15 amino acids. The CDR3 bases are TGTGCCAGCTCACCACAAGCGCCAGGGATGGAGACCCAGTACTTC. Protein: CASSPQAPGMETQYF.

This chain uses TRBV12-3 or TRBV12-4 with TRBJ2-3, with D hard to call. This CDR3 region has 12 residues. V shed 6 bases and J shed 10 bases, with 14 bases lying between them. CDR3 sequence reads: CASSSTWSAQYF. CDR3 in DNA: TGTGCCAGCAGCTCTACATGGAGTGCGCAGTATTTT.

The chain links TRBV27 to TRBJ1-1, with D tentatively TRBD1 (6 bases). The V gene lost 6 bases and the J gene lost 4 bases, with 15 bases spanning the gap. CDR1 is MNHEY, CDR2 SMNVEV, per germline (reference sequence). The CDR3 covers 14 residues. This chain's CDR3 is CASRVIDRSTEAFF. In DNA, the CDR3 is TGTGCCAGCAGGGTAATAGACAGGAGCACTGAAGCTTTCTTT.

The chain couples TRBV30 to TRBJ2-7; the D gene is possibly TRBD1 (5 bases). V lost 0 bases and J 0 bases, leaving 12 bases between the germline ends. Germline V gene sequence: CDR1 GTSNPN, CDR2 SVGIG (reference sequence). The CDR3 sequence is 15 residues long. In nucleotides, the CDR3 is TGTGCCTGGAGTGTACCCAGGGATCGCTCCTACGAGCAGTACTTC. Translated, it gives CAWSVPRDRSYEQYF.

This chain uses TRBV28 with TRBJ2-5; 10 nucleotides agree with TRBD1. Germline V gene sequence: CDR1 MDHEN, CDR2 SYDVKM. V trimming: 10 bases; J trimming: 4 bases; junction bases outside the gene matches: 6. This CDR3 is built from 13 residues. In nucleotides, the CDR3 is TGTGCCACGGGCCGGGACAGGGGAGAGACCCAGTACTTC. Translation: CATGRDRGETQYF.

CDR3 protein: CASPPGGYTLGRHYNEQFF. In DNA form, the CDR3 reads TGTGCCAGCCCGCCCGGGGGATACACCCTAGGTCGCCACTACAATGAGCAGTTCTTC. The chain links TRBV6-1 to TRBJ2-1; possibly TRBD2 for D (6 bases). CDR1 and CDR2 from the germline V gene are MNHNS and SASEGT. The ends were cut back, 8 bases at V and 3 bases at J, with 29 bases in the middle. The CDR3 length is 19 residues.

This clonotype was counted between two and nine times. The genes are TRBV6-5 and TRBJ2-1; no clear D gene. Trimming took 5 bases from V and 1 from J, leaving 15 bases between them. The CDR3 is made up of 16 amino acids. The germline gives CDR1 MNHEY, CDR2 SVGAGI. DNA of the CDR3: TGTGCCAGCAGTCCCGCCGGACGGATTTCCTACAATGAGCAGTTCTTC. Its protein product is CASSPAGRISYNEQFF.

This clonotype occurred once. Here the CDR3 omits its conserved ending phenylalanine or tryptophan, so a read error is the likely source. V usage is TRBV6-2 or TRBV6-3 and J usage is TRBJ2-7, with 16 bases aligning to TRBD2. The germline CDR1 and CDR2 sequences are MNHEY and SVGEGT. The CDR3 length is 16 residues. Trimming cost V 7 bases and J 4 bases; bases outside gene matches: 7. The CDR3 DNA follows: TGTGCCAGCACCGGGACTAGCGGGGGGGCCATATACGAGCAGTACCTC. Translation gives CASTGTSGGAIYEQYL.

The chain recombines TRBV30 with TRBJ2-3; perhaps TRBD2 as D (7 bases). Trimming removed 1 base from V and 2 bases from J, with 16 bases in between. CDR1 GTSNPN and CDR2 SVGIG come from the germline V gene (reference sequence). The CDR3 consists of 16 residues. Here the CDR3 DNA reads TGTGCCTGGAGTGCTACTGGCGGGGGCCTCACAGATACGCAGTATTTT. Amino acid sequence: CAWSATGGGLTDTQYF.

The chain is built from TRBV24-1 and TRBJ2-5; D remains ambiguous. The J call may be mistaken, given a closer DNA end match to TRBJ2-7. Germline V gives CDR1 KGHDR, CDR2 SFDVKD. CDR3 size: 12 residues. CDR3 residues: CATSDGIYEQYF. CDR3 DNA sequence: TGTGCCACCAGTGACGGCATTTACGAGCAGTACTTC.

The CDR3 DNA follows: TGTGCCAGCAGCGTAGACGTACGTGGTGTGGGCAGGAACACTGAAGCTTTCTTT. Translated, it gives CASSVDVRGVGRNTEAFF. V usage is TRBV9 and J usage is TRBJ1-1, with D unresolved. This CDR3 region has 18 residues. Germline CDR1 SGDLS, CDR2 YYNGEE. Between the trimmed V and J ends, which lost 0 bases and 1 base, there was a span of 19 bases.

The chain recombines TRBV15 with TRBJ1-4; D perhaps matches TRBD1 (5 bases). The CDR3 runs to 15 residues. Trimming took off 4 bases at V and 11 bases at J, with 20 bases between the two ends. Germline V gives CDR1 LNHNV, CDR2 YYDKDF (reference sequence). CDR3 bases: TGTGCCACCAGCACGGGTGGGAACAGCCGGGGGAAACTGTTTTTT. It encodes CATSTGGNSRGKLFF.

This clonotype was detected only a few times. The chain's CDR3 is CSVVHMGSSESPYEQYF. As DNA, the CDR3 is TGCAGCGTTGTACATATGGGGTCTAGCGAGTCCCCTTACGAGCAGTACTTC. The chain is built from TRBV29-1 and TRBJ2-7, with D tentatively TRBD2 (6 bases). Germline V lookup: CDR1 SQVTM, CDR2 ANQGSEA. Trimming cost V 4 bases and J 4 bases, with 26 bases left between them. This CDR3 spans 17 amino acids.

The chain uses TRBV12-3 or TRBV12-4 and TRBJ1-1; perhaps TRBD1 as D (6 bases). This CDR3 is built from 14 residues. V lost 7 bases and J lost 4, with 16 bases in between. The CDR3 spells CASNLGASGTEAFF. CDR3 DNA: TGTGCCAGCAACCTGGGGGCCTCCGGCACTGAAGCTTTCTTT.

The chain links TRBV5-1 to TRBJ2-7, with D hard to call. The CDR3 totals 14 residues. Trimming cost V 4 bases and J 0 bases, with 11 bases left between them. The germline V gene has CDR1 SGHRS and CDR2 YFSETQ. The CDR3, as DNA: TGCGCCAGCAGCAAGAGCAGCTTCTCCTACGAGCAGTACTTC. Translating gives CASSKSSFSYEQYF.

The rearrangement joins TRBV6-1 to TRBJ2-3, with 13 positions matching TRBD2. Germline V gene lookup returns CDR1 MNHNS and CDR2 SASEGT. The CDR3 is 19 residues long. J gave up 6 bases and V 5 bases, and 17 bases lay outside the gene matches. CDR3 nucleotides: TGTGCCAGCAGTCCTTCTCAAATTGGACTAGCGGGAGTATGGGATACGCAGTATTTT. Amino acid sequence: CASSPSQIGLAGVWDTQYF.

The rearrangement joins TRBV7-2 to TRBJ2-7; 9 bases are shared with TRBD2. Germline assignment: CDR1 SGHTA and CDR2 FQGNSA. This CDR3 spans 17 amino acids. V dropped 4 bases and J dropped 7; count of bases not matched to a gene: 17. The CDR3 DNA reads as TGTGCCAGCAGCTCCGGTGCGGGGGGGGTGGGAAAGAATGAGCAGTACTTC. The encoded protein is CASSSGAGGVGKNEQYF.

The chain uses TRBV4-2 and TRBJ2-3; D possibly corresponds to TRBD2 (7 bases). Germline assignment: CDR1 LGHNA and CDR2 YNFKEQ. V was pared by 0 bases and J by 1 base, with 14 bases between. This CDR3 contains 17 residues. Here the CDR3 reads CASSQDSGGGRTDTQYF. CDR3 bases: TGTGCCAGCAGCCAAGATAGTGGCGGGGGCCGCACAGATACGCAGTATTTT.

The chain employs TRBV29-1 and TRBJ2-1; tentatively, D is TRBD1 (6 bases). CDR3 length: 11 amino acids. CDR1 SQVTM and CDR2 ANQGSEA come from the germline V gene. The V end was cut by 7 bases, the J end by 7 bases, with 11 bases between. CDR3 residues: CSGPQGNEQFF. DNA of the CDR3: TGCAGCGGTCCCCAGGGGAATGAGCAGTTCTTC.

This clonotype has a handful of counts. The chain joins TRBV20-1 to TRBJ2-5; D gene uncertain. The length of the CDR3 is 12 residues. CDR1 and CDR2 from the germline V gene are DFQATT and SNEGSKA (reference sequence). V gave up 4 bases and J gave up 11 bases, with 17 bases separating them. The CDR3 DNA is TGCAGTGCTAACTCCAACGATATGGAGCAGTACTTC. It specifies CSANSNDMEQYF.

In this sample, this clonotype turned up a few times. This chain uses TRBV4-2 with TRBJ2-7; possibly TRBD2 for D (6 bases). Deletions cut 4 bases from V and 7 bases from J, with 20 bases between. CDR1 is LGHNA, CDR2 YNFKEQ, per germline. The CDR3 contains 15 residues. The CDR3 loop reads CASSLTSTTYNEQYF. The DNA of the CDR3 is TGTGCCAGCAGCCTTACTAGCACCACCTACAATGAGCAGTACTTC.

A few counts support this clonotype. CDR3 sequence reads: CASSYSGTSGVYNEQFF. The CDR3 DNA is TGTGCCAGCAGTTACTCCGGGACTAGCGGAGTTTACAATGAGCAGTTCTTC. The genes are TRBV6-5 and TRBJ2-1, with 11 positions matching TRBD2. Per germline, CDR1 MNHEY and CDR2 SVGAGI. The CDR3 length is 17 residues. The V segment lost 0 bases and the J segment 4 bases; nucleotides outside the gene matches: 5.

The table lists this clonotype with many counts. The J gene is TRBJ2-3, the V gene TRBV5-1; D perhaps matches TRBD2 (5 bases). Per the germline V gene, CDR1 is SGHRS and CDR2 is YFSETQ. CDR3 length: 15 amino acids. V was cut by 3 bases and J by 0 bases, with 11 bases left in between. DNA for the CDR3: TGCGCCAGCAGCTCCCGGGGTACCAGCACAGATACGCAGTATTTT. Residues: CASSSRGTSTDTQYF. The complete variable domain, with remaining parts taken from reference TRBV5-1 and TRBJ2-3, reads KAGVTQTPRYLIKTRGQQVTLSCSPISGHRSVSWYQQTPGQGLQFLFEYFSETQRNKGNFPGRFSGRQFSNSRSEMNVSTLELGDSALYLCASSSRGTSTDTQYFGPGTRLTVL.

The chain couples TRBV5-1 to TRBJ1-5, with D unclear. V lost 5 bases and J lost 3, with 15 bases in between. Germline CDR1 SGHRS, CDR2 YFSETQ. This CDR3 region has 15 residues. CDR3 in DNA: TGCGCCAGCAGGTCCGGGGTAGCGCACAATCAGCCCCAGCATTTT. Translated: CASRSGVAHNQPQHF.

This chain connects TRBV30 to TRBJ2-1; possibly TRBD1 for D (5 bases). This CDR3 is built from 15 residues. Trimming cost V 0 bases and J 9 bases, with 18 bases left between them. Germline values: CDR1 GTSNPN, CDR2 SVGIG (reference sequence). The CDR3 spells CAWSVGATGRSEQFF. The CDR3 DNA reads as TGTGCCTGGAGTGTAGGGGCCACCGGTCGGAGTGAGCAGTTCTTC.

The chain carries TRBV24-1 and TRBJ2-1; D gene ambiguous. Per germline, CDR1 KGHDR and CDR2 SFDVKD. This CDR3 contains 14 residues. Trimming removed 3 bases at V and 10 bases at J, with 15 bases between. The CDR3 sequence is CATSDRDTALEQFF. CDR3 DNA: TGTGCCACCAGTGATCGAGACACGGCATTGGAGCAGTTCTTC.

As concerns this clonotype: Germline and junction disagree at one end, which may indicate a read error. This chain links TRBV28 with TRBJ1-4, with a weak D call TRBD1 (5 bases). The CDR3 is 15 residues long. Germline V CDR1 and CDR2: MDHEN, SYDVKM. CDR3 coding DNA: TGTGCCAGCAGTTTCTCCCTTTCAGGGAATGAAAGACTGTTTTTT. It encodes CASSFSLSGNERLFF.

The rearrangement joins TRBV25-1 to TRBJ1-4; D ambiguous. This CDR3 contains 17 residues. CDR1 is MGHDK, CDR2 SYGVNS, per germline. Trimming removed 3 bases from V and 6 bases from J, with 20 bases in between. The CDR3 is CASSDLAEHLNHEKLFF. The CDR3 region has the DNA TGTGCCAGCAGTGACCTTGCGGAACACTTGAACCATGAAAAACTGTTTTTT.